This T cell receptor beta chain derives from a study of graft-versus-host responses after intestinal transplantation. About the study: Transplant types were multivisceral, liver-intestinal, or isolated intestinal. Anti-thymocyte globulin served as induction for all recipients, who then took tacrolimus and steroids for about three years. Study results and limitations: Levels of circulating GvH clones at their peak were associated with early post-transplant HvG declines. GvH clones surfaced in recipient marrow, some emerging earlier in ileum or blood.

Sequencing used immunoSEQ multiplex PCR; TCRdb keeps in-frame clones, though not all of them. The sample comprises about 38,000 clones, around 86% of which are singletons, and 3.5% rests with the top ten. To note about this clone: Antigen specificity is unknown.

The sample in question was PBMCs, obtained 1070 days after transplant. This TCR was recovered from a human patient who received an intestinal transplant, so some T cells may come from the graft donor.

CDR3 DNA: TGTGCCAGTAGTATCTCCAGGGGGGCCAACGTCCTGACTTTC. Residues: CASSISRGANVLTF. The chain recombines TRBV19 with TRBJ2-6; D remains unclear. CDR3 size: 14 residues. The V gene's germline CDR1 is LNHDA and CDR2 SQIVND (reference sequence). Trimming pared 3 bases from V and 4 bases from J, leaving 7 bases between.